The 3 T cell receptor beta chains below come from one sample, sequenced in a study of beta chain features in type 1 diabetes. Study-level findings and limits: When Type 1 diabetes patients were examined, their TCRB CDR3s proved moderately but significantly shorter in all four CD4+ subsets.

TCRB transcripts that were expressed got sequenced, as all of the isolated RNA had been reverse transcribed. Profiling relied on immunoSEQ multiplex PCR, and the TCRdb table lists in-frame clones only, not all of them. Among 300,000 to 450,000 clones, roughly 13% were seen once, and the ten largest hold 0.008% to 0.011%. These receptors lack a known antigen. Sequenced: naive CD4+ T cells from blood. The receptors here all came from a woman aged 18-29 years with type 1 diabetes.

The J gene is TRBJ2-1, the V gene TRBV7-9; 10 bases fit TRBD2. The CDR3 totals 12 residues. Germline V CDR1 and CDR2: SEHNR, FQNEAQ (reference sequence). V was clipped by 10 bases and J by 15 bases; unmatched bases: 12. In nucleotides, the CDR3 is TGTGCCACCCTAGGGCTAGCGGGAGAATGGTTCTTC. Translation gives CATLGLAGEWFF.

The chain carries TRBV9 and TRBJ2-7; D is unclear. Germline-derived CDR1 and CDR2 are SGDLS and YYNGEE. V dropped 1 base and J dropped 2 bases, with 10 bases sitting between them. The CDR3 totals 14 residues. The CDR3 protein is CASSVSPGPYEQYF. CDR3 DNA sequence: TGTGCCAGCAGCGTATCACCAGGCCCCTACGAGCAGTACTTC.

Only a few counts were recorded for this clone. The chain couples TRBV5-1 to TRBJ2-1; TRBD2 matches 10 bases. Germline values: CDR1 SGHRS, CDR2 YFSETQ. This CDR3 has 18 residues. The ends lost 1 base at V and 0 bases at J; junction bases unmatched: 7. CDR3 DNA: TGCGCCAGCAGCTTGACCGGGACTAGCGTGGGCTCCTACAATGAGCAGTTCTTC. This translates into CASSLTGTSVGSYNEQFF.